This T cell receptor (beta chain) was sequenced during a study of blood T cells in healthy people across ages. This clonotype was detected only a few times. This CDR3 is built from 15 residues. V shed 4 bases, J shed 7 bases, and the junction held 8 bases outside the gene matches. Germline-derived CDR1 and CDR2 are MGHRA and YSYEKL. The use of a sample-barcoded 5' primer and a J-beta primer mix characterized a second PCR of about 6 to 11 cycles. One entry per CDR3 protein results from TCRdb running MiXCR on the 5' RACE reads. The sample consists of more than 450,000 distinct CDR3 sequences, 27% of them appearing once. These data also featured in a second study, about T cells of mothers and their children.

The V call is TRBV4-1, the J call TRBJ2-1; 9 bases match TRBD2. The clonotype comes from a boy aged 2-15 years in good health. The sample consisted of blood. CDR3 sequence: CASSLLAGGWNEQFF. Written as DNA, the CDR3 is TGCGCCAGCAGCCTCTTGGCGGGGGGGTGGAATGAGCAGTTCTTC.